This T cell receptor (beta chain) derives from a study of T cells after yellow fever vaccination. Study-wide results and limits: Bulk-population clonotypes that are abundant could appear as contaminants in FACS-sorted repertoires. The study re-detected most primary-vaccination clones after the booster (96% CD4, approximately 87% CD8). CD4 and CD8 compartments shared a small share of clonotypes, likely from convergent recombination.

As to this clonotype: What it binds is not known.

CDR3 size: 15 residues. V was pared by 3 bases and J by 0 bases, with 11 bases between. Germline V CDR1 and CDR2: MGHDK, SYGVNS. In making TCR cDNA, 5'RACE template switching added a universal primer site and UMIs to it. MiXCR was run by TCRdb on the 5' RACE reads, yielding one entry per CDR3 protein. The sample has fewer than 150,000 distinct CDR3 sequences, 5.5% to 8% seen once. The sequencing used CD4+ T cells sorted from PBMCs, collected around 45 days after the first yellow fever vaccination. V is TRBV25-1 and J is TRBJ1-2; D uncertain. The sequence was collected from a man between 18 and 29 years old who received the YFV17D yellow fever vaccine. The CDR3 coding sequence is TGTGCCAGCAGTGAGGCAGGCGGAGCTAACTATGGCTACACCTTC. Translating it yields CASSEAGGANYGYTF.